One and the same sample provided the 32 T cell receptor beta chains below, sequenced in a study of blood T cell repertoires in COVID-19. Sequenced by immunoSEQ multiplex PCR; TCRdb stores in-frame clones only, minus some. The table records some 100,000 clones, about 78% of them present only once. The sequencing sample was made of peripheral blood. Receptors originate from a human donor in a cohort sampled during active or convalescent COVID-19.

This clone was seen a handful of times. In nucleotides, the CDR3 is TGTGCCAGCGCGGATAATACCGGGGAGACCCAGTACTTC. This gives the protein CASADNTGETQYF. This chain joins TRBV6-5 and TRBJ2-5; D unclear. From germline, CDR1 is MNHEY and CDR2 SVGAGI. This CDR3 comprises 13 residues. V was shortened by 8 bases and J by 5 bases, with 15 bases between the two germline ends.

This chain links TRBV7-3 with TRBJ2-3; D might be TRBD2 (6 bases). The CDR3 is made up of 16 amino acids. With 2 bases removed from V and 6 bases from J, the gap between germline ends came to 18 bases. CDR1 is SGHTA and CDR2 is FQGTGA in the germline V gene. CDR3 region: CASSLLSGRSGDTQYF. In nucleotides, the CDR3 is TGTGCCAGCAGCTTACTGTCCGGGAGAAGTGGTGATACGCAGTATTTT.

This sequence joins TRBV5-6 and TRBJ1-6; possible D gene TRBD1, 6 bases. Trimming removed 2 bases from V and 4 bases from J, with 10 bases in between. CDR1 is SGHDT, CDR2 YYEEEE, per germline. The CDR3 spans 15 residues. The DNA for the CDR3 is TGTGCCAGCAGCTTCAGGGGTCAATATAATTCACCCCTCCACTTT. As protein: CASSFRGQYNSPLHF. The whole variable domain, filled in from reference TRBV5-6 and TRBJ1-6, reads DAGVTQSPTHLIKTRGQQVTLRCSPKSGHDTVSWYQQALGQGPQFIFQYYEEEERQRGNFPDRFSGHQFPNYSSELNVNALLLGDSALYLCASSFRGQYNSPLHFGNGTRLTVT.

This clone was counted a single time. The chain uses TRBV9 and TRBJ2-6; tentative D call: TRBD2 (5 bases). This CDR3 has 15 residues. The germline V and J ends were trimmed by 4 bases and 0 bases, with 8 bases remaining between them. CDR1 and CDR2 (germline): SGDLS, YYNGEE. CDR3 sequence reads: CASSTSGSGANVLTF. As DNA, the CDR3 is TGTGCCAGCAGCACCAGCGGCTCTGGGGCCAACGTCCTGACTTTC. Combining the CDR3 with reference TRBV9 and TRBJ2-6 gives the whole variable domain DSGVTQTPKHLITATGQRVTLRCSPRSGDLSVYWYQQSLDQGLQFLIQYYNGEERAKGNILERFSAQQFPDLHSELNLSSLELGDSALYFCASSTSGSGANVLTFGAGSRLTVL.

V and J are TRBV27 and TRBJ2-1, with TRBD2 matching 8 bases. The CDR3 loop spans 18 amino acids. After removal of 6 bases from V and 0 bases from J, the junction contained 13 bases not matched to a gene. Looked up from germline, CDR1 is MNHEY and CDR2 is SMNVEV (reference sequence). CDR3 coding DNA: TGTGCCAGCAGCCGAGGGGCCGGGGGGGCCCTCTCCTACAATGAGCAGTTCTTC. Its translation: CASSRGAGGALSYNEQFF.

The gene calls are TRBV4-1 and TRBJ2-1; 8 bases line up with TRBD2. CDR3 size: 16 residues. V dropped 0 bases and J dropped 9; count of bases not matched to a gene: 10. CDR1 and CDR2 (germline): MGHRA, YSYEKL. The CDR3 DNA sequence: TGCGCCAGCAGCCAAGATTTAGGGACTAGACACAGTGAGCAGTTCTTC. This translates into CASSQDLGTRHSEQFF.

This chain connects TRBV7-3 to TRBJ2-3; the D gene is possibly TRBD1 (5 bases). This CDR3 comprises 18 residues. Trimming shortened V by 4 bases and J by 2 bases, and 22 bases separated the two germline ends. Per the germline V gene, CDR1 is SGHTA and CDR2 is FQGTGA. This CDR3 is CASSSSVGMGQVTDTQYF. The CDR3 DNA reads TGTGCCAGCAGCTCTTCAGTGGGGATGGGGCAAGTCACAGATACGCAGTATTTT.

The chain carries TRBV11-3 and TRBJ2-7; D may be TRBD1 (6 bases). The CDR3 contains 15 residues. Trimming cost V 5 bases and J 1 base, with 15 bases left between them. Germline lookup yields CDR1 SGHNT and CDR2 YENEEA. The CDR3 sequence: CASSLKGGTSYEQYF. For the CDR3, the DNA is TGTGCCAGCAGCCTCAAAGGGGGTACTTCCTACGAGCAGTACTTC.

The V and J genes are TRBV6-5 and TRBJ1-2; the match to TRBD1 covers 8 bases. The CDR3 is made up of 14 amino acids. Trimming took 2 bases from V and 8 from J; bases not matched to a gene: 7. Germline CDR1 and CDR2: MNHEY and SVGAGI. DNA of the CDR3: TGTGCCAGCAGTTACGGGGACAGGCACCCAGGCTACACCTTC. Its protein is CASSYGDRHPGYTF.

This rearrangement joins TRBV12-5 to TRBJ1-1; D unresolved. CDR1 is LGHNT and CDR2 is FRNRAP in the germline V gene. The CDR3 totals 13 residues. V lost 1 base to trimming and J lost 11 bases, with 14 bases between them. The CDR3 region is CASGLALENLAFF. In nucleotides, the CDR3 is TGTGCTAGTGGTTTGGCCTTGGAGAATTTGGCTTTCTTT.

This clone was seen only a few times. The CDR3 bases are TGTGCCAGCAGTTTACATGGGACAGGGGCCCGAGAGCAGTACTTC. Translated: CASSLHGTGAREQYF. The J gene is TRBJ2-7, the V gene TRBV28, with 10 positions matching TRBD1. The CDR3 contains 15 residues. V shed 2 bases and J 7 bases; nucleotides not matched to a gene: 8. CDR1 and CDR2 (germline): MDHEN, SYDVKM.

The CDR3 nucleotides read TGTGCCAGCAGTTTAATTCGGACTAGCGGGAGTTTCAATGAGCAGTTCTTC. Its protein product is CASSLIRTSGSFNEQFF. The chain joins TRBV6-2 or TRBV6-3 to TRBJ2-1; 13 bases line up with TRBD2. The V gene's germline CDR1 is MNHEY and CDR2 SVGEGT. The CDR3 loop spans 17 amino acids. J lost 6 bases, V lost 4 bases, and 9 bases had no gene match.

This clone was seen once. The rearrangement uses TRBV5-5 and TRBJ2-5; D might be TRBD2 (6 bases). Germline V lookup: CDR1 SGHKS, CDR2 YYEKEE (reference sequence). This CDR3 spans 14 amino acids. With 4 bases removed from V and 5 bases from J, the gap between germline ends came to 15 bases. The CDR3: CASSPAGGKETQYF. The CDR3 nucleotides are TGTGCCAGCAGCCCGGCTGGGGGGAAGGAGACCCAGTACTTC. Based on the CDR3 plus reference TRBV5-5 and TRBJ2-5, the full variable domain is DAGVTQSPTHLIKTRGQQVTLRCSPISGHKSVSWYQQVLGQGPQFIFQYYEKEERGRGNFPDRFSARQFPNYSSELNVNALLLGDSALYLCASSPAGGKETQYFGPGTRLLVL.

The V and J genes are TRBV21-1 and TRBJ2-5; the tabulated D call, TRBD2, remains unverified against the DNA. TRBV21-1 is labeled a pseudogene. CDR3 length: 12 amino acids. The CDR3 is CASSKVRETQYF. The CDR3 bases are TGTGCCAGCAGCAAAGTGCGAGAGACCCAGTACTTC.

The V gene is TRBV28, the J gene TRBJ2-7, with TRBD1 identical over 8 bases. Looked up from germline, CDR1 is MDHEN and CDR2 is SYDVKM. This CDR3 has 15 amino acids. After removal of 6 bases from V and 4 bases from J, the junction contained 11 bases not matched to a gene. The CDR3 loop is CASRKGTGLGYEQYF. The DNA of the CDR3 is TGTGCCAGCAGAAAAGGGACAGGACTTGGATACGAGCAGTACTTC. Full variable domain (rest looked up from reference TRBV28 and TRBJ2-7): DVKVTQSSRYLVKRTGEKVFLECVQDMDHENMFWYRQDPGLGLRLIYFSYDVKMKEKGDIPEGYSVSREKKERFSLILESASTNQTSMYLCASRKGTGLGYEQYFGPGTRLTVT.

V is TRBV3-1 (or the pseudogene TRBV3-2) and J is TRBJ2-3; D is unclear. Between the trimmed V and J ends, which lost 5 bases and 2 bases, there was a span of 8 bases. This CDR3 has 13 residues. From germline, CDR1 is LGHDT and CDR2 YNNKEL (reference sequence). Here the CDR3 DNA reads TGTGCCAGCAGCATTACTTTCACAGATACGCAGTATTTT. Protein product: CASSITFTDTQYF.

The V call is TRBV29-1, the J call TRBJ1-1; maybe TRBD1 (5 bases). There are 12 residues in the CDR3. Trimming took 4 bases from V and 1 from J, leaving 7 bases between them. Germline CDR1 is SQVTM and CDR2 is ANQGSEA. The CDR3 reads CSVGGWNTEAFF. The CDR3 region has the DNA TGCAGCGTTGGGGGCTGGAACACTGAAGCTTTCTTT.

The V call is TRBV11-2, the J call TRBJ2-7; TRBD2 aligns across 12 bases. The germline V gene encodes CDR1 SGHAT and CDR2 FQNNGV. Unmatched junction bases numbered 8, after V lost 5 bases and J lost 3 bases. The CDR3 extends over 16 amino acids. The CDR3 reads CASSQRTSGVIYEQYF. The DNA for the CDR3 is TGTGCCAGCAGCCAGAGGACTAGCGGGGTAATCTACGAGCAGTACTTC.

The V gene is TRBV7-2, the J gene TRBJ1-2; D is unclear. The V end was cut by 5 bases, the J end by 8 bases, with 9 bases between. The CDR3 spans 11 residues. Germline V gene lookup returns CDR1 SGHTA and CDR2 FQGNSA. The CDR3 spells CASSRSGGYTF. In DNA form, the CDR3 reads TGTGCCAGCAGCCGTTCGGGGGGCTACACCTTC.

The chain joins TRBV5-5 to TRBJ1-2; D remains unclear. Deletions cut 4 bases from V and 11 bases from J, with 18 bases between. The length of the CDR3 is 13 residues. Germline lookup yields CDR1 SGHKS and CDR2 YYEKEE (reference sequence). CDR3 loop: CASSPRGGPGYTF. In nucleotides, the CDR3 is TGTGCCAGCAGCCCCCGCGGAGGCCCGGGGTACACCTTC.

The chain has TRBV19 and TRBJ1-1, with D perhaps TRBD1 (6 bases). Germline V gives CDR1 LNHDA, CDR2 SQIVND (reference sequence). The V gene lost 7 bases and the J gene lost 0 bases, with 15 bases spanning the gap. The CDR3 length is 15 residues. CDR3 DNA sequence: TGTGCCAGTAAATTAAATGAGGGGGTGAACACTGAAGCTTTCTTT. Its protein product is CASKLNEGVNTEAFF.

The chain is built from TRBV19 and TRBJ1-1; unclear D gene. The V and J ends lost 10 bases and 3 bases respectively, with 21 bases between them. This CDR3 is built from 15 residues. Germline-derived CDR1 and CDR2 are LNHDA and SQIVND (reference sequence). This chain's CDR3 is CATNRGKVPDTEAFF. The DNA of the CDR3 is TGTGCCACCAACCGAGGAAAGGTCCCGGACACTGAAGCTTTCTTT.

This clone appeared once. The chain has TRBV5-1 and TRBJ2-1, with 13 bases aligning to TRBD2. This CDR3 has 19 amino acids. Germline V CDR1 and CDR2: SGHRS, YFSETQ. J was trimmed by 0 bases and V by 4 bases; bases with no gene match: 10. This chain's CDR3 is CASSKGLAGPQSSYNEQFF. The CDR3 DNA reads TGCGCCAGCAGCAAGGGACTAGCGGGGCCCCAGAGCTCCTACAATGAGCAGTTCTTC.

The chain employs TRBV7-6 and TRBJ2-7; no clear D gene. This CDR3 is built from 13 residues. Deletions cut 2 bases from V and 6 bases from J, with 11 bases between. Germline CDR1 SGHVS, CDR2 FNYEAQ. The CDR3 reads CASSLNYSPEQYF. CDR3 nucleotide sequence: TGTGCCAGCAGCTTAAATTACAGCCCCGAGCAGTACTTC.

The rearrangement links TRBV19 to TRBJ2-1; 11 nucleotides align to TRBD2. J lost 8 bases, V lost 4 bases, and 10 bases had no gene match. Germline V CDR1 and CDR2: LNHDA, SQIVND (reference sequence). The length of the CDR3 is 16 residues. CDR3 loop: CASSTLLAGGPDEQFF. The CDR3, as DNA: TGTGCCAGTAGTACCCTTTTAGCGGGAGGGCCGGATGAGCAGTTCTTC.

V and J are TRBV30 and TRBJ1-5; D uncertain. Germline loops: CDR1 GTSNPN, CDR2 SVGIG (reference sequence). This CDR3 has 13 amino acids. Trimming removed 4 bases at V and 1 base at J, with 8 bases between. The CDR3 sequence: CAWTSRSNQPQHF. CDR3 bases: TGTGCCTGGACTAGCCGGAGCAATCAGCCCCAGCATTTT.

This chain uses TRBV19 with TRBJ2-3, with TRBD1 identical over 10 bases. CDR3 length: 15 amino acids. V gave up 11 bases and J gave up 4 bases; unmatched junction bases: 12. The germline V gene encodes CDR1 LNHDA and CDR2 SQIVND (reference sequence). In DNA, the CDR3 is TGTGCCGGAGAACCCCGGGACAGGGGCGCAGATACGCAGTATTTT. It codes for CAGEPRDRGADTQYF. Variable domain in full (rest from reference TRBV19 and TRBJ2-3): DGGITQSPKYLFRKEGQNVTLSCEQNLNHDAMYWYRQDPGQGLRLIYYSQIVNDFQKGDIAEGYSVSREKKESFPLTVTSAQKNPTAFYLCAGEPRDRGADTQYFGPGTRLTVL.

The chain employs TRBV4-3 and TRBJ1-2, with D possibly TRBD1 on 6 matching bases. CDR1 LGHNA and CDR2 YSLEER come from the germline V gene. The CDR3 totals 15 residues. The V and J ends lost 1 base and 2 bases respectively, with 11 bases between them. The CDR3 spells CASSQVGALNYGYTF. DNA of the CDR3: TGCGCCAGCAGCCAAGTGGGGGCCTTAAACTATGGCTACACCTTC.

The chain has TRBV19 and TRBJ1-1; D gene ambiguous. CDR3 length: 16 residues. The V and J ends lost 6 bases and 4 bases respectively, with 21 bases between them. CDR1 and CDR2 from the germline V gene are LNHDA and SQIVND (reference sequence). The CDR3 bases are TGTGCCAGTAGATCTTCGGCAGCGATATCCTTCACTGAAGCTTTCTTT. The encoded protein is CASRSSAAISFTEAFF.

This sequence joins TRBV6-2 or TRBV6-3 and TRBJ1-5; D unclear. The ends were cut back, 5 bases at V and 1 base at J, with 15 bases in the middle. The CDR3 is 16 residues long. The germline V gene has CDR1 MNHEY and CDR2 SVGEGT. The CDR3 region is CASSHRDTVSNQPQHF. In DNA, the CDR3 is TGTGCCAGCAGTCACCGCGATACCGTGAGCAATCAGCCCCAGCATTTT.

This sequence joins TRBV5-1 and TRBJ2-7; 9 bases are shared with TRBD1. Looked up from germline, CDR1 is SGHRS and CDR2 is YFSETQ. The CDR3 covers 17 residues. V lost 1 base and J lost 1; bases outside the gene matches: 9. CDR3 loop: CASSLRGGTGISYEQYF. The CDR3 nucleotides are TGCGCCAGCAGCTTGAGGGGCGGGACAGGGATTTCCTACGAGCAGTACTTC.

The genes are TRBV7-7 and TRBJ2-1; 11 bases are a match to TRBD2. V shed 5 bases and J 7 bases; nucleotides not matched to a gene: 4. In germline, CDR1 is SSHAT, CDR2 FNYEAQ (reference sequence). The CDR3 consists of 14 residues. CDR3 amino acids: CASSLSGGGNEQFF. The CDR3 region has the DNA TGTGCCAGCAGCCTTAGCGGGGGGGGAAATGAGCAGTTCTTC.